A selection of T cell receptor beta chains follows, all from one sample in a study of OX40 agonist ivuxolimab in advanced cancers. Clones were sequenced by immunoSEQ multiplex PCR, and TCRdb holds only the in-frame ones, with some missing. In the table there are about 150,000 clones, 93% of which are singletons. Sequenced material: CD4+ or CD8+ T cells sorted from blood, taken in a trial of the OX40 agonist ivuxolimab. The receptors shown here come from an adult with an advanced solid tumor such as melanoma, head and neck, liver or kidney cancer. Both conserved end residues are part of each CDR3. Each record gives: D gene, J gene, V gene, CDR3 protein. The D gene is left open where the match is weak.

d_call: TRBD1; j_call: TRBJ1-2; v_call: TRBV28; cdr3_aa: CASTRTGGLYGYTF
d_call: -; j_call: TRBJ2-1; v_call: TRBV29-1; cdr3_aa: CSVEDRGSYSNEQFF
d_call: -; j_call: TRBJ1-1; v_call: TRBV7-9; cdr3_aa: CASSQDIAAGATEAFF
d_call: TRBD1; j_call: TRBJ1-6; v_call: TRBV5-1; cdr3_aa: CASSDREGNSPLHF
d_call: -; j_call: TRBJ2-1; v_call: TRBV9; cdr3_aa: CASSVGGSKYEQFF
d_call: -; j_call: TRBJ2-7; v_call: TRBV28; cdr3_aa: CASSLLWTYEQYF
d_call: -; j_call: TRBJ2-2; v_call: TRBV11-3; cdr3_aa: CASSFGGLGTGELFF
d_call: -; j_call: TRBJ1-1; v_call: TRBV14; cdr3_aa: CASSPQGREAFF
d_call: TRBD1; j_call: TRBJ1-1; v_call: TRBV7-3; cdr3_aa: CASSSQGVNTEAFF
d_call: -; j_call: TRBJ1-2; v_call: TRBV6-6; cdr3_aa: CASRTDSNYGYTF
d_call: -; j_call: TRBJ1-3; v_call: TRBV11-2; cdr3_aa: CASSRLGISGNTIYF
d_call: -; j_call: TRBJ2-5; v_call: TRBV10-3; cdr3_aa: CAISNRQGSETQYF
d_call: TRBD1; j_call: TRBJ1-2; v_call: TRBV7-2; cdr3_aa: CASATRGQGAQSYGYTF
d_call: TRBD1; j_call: TRBJ1-2; v_call: TRBV6-6; cdr3_aa: CASSRQGESYGYTF
d_call: -; j_call: TRBJ2-1; v_call: TRBV6-6; cdr3_aa: CASSYNSWGSYNEQFF
d_call: -; j_call: TRBJ1-2; v_call: TRBV28; cdr3_aa: CASSLWGEYGYTF
d_call: TRBD1; j_call: TRBJ1-2; v_call: TRBV6-6; cdr3_aa: CASSNTGAHTF
d_call: TRBD2; j_call: TRBJ2-7; v_call: TRBV12-5; cdr3_aa: CASGLTRGRVYEQYF
d_call: -; j_call: TRBJ1-2; v_call: TRBV7-9; cdr3_aa: CASSRDTSGYTF
d_call: TRBD1; j_call: TRBJ2-1; v_call: TRBV7-2; cdr3_aa: CASSHGGTGGYEQFF
d_call: -; j_call: TRBJ2-1; v_call: TRBV6-1; cdr3_aa: CASSEATPPEQFF
d_call: -; j_call: TRBJ2-1; v_call: TRBV10-1; cdr3_aa: CASSDGRLTGTYLYNEQFF
d_call: -; j_call: TRBJ2-5; v_call: TRBV28; cdr3_aa: CATRGDGETQYF
d_call: -; j_call: TRBJ1-1; v_call: TRBV5-1; cdr3_aa: CASSLAYRGRNTEAFF
d_call: -; j_call: TRBJ1-5; v_call: TRBV30; cdr3_aa: CAWSPQVNQPQHF
d_call: -; j_call: TRBJ1-5; v_call: TRBV6-5; cdr3_aa: CASRPFSNQPQHF
d_call: TRBD2; j_call: TRBJ2-7; v_call: TRBV5-6; cdr3_aa: CASSLALAGRYEQYF
d_call: -; j_call: TRBJ2-2; v_call: TRBV27; cdr3_aa: CASRTRDAQGELFF
d_call: -; j_call: TRBJ1-2; v_call: TRBV11-2; cdr3_aa: CASSLGGPNYGYTF